This T cell receptor (beta chain) was found in a study of T cell repertoires in cytomegalovirus infection. Overall study results and limits: The ex vivo response was dominated by HLA-C-restricted CMV-specific TCR beta clonotypes.

From the reads, TCRdb called clonotypes with MiXCR, one entry per CDR3 protein. The table shows 450,000 to 650,000 distinct CDR3 sequences, with 26% occurring only once. As to this clonotype: Its antigen remains unidentified.

The germline V gene encodes CDR1 LGHDT and CDR2 YNNKEL (reference sequence). Trimming removed 4 bases from V and 5 bases from J; junction bases left unmatched: 13. The CDR3 sequence is 16 residues long. The rearrangement uses TRBV3-1 and TRBJ1-1, with TRBD1 matching 7 bases. The clonotype originates from a human donor in good health (CMV status not recorded). Some clones in this sample may be carry-over from other donors' samples. The sample consisted of PBMCs. For the CDR3, the DNA is TGTGCCAGCAGCCGTCGGCGTGGCAGGGGGAAAACTGAAGCTTTCTTT. The encoded protein is CASSRRRGRGKTEAFF.